This TCR beta chain derives from a study of cytomegalovirus exposure and HLA in healthy donors. General observations from the study: The classifier reportedly diagnosed cytomegalovirus status with high sensitivity and specificity. Of the V segments, some could not be distinguished, including TRBV6-2 and TRBV6-3, and were excluded. Several of the most significant clusters were apparently associated with common viral pathogens in a later analysis.

In the PCR, 60 Vbeta and 13 Jbeta primers were used. Profiling relied on immunoSEQ multiplex PCR, and the TCRdb table lists in-frame clones only, not all of them. The repertoire has 110,000 to 150,000 clones, roughly 77% of them found once; the top ten carry 3.1%. Details on this clone: Antigen unknown.

Trimming shortened V by 0 bases and J by 8 bases, and 11 bases separated the two germline ends. The length of the CDR3 is 14 residues. Germline V gene data show CDR1 as LGHNA and CDR2 as YSLEER. The sequenced material came from PBMCs. V gene TRBV4-3 combines with J gene TRBJ2-1, with unresolved D. This receptor was taken from a female donor in good health and CMV-seronegative. CDR3 residues: CASSQDNSLDEQFF. The CDR3 bases are TGCGCCAGCAGCCAAGATAATAGTTTGGATGAGCAGTTCTTC.